This entry describes one T cell receptor (beta chain). This clone has only one observation. The antigen it recognizes is unknown. Base qualities are not recorded, but no much larger clone differs from it by a single base. The CDR3 regions of human TCRbeta chains were analyzed by immunosequencing. In the paper's pipeline: Repertoire TCRs were matched against a reference library of SARS-CoV-2-specific TCRs generated with the MIRA antigen-specificity platform. Breadth meant the fraction of unique TCRs that were SARS-CoV-2-associated, whereas depth meant the fraction of total T cells that were SARS-CoV-2-associated. Using the MIRA data, each spike-specific TCR was assigned both to the spike region to which the TCR was reactive and to a CD4 or CD8 class. Log10-transformed breadth and depth values were compared by one-way ANOVA with Sidak's multiple comparisons tests. The source is immuneACCESS, and TCRdb retained only in-frame sequences with V and J called. Part of the clones is not carried over; for the studies checked, unresolved V genes explain less than half of this, and the remainder is unexplained. The V and J calls and the clone size are those of that table, but D and trimming were determined from the DNA. Within this sample are under 130,000 clones, with nearly 90% of them counted one time only. Around 45% of the sample lies in the top ten.

In light of the paper, this sample's time point label describes: about 28 days (+/-7) after the second vaccine dose. AZD1222 recipients given second doses at about 4 weeks or at about 12 weeks were pooled, since spike-specific TCR depth and breadth were not found to differ between the two schedules. Vaccinee samples came from UK trials COV001 and COV002, including a single-blind randomized controlled phase 2/3 trial of AZD1222 (ChAdOx1 nCoV-19) in healthy adults. For TCRbeta chain sequencing, PBMC samples were collected from trial participants at day 0 and at day 28 after the second dose. The record originates from a study of T cell responses to AZD1222 COVID-19 vaccine (dated by TCRdb to about 2021). In terms of the full investigation: TCR sequencing was performed for about 250 trial participants, of whom 200 to 220 were given two doses of AZD1222 and around 25 were given two doses of MenACWY control vaccine. Enrollment into the trials was organized by age into subgroups of 18-55, 56-69 and 70-plus years, and those subgroups contained around 150, 28 and 57 TCR-sequenced participants, respectively.

The paper as a whole reports these results and caveats: A significant rise in spike-specific TCR breadth and depth was observed after two AZD1222 doses relative to day 0 and relative to MenACWY recipients. Conclusions about previously exposed vaccinees are limited because only a handful of AZD1222 recipients were SARS-CoV-2 seropositive at baseline. Epitopes outside the regions mutated in the B.1.351 and B.1.1.7 variants were reportedly recognized by nearly half of the unique spike-specific TCRs. In the small 56-69-year group, the increase in depth fell short of significance, most likely because of low power. Because no day 14 peak-response samples were available, repertoires were characterized only after the peak T cell response. Vaccine-associated CD4 TCRs spanned the whole spike protein, with dominant responses in regions 160-218 and 743-854. Most participants were white British and females outnumbered males, and the authors suggested that clonal diversity may have been underestimated.

The germline V gene specifies MGHDK as CDR1 and SYGVNS as CDR2. V is pared back by 2 bases and J by 2 bases, with 13 bases lying between the germline termini. Spanning cysteine to phenylalanine, the CDR3 consists of 15 amino acids. The entry retains the CDR3 DNA only, 45 bases that are in frame from base 1. The V and J genes are TRBV25-1 and TRBJ2-7, with TRBD1 tentatively as D gene (5 bases match). Sequenced here: peripheral blood, sampled 28 days after the second AZD1222 dose. This TCR was recovered from an adult who received the AZD1222 COVID-19 vaccine. This receptor carries the CDR3 CASSETAVGAYEQYF. The DNA sequence reads TGTGCCAGCAGTGAAACCGCCGTAGGGGCCTACGAGCAGTACTTC.